One sample yielded the 4 T cell receptor beta chains listed below, sequenced in a study of T cells in Graves' hyperthyroidism and ophthalmopathy. Amplification yielded TCR beta CDR3 regions, with RNA transcripts as the source. The HTBI primer set drove a first-round RT-PCR of the TCR CDR3. Each CDR3 protein is one row after TCRdb ran MiXCR on the multiplex PCR reads. The sample lists about 350,000 distinct CDR3 sequences; 15% to 20% were seen once. The sequenced sample was blood. Receptors originate from a woman aged 40 to 50 with Graves' ophthalmopathy.

This clonotype has a handful of counts. The chain couples TRBV27 to TRBJ1-5; perhaps TRBD1 as D (5 bases). Trimming pared 5 bases from V and 2 bases from J, leaving 22 bases between. The germline V gene encodes CDR1 MNHEY and CDR2 SMNVEV (reference sequence). The CDR3 totals 18 residues. The CDR3 spells CASSRMGRTLGRNQPQHF. The CDR3 bases are TGTGCCAGCAGTCGAATGGGACGGACTCTGGGTCGCAATCAGCCCCAGCATTTT.

This clonotype has a count of ten or more. The rearrangement uses TRBV6-2 or TRBV6-3 and TRBJ1-1; D ambiguous. CDR1 and CDR2 from the germline V gene are MNHEY and SVGEGT. The V end lost 5 bases, the J end lost 1 base, and 5 bases lay between the germline ends. This CDR3 has 12 residues. The CDR3: CASSRRNTEAFF. The CDR3 coding sequence is TGTGCCAGCAGTCGACGGAACACTGAAGCTTTCTTT.

This sequence joins TRBV29-1 and TRBJ2-5; maybe TRBD2 (5 bases). Between the trimmed V and J ends, which lost 6 bases and 5 bases, there was a span of 16 bases. In germline, CDR1 is SQVTM, CDR2 ANQGSEA. The CDR3 consists of 13 residues. The chain's CDR3 is CSVAAPSGETQYF. CDR3 coding DNA: TGCAGCGTCGCCGCACCCTCGGGGGAGACCCAGTACTTC.

This rearrangement joins TRBV6-2 or TRBV6-3 to TRBJ2-7; D is unresolved. The CDR3 covers 13 residues. V dropped 8 bases and J dropped 0 bases, with 11 bases sitting between them. Germline loops: CDR1 MNHEY, CDR2 SVGEGT. The chain's CDR3 is CASRESSSYEQYF. The CDR3, as DNA: TGTGCCAGCCGAGAGTCCAGCTCCTACGAGCAGTACTTC.